This T cell receptor beta chain was recorded in a study of cytomegalovirus exposure and HLA in healthy donors. PCR employed 60 Vbeta and 13 Jbeta primers. This table comes from immunoSEQ multiplex PCR, and its TCRdb copy is limited to in-frame clones, with some not included. The repertoire has 75,000 to 90,000 clones, over 65% of them found once; the top ten carry 3% to 3.5%. V lost 3 bases, J lost 5 bases, and 9 bases stayed unmatched. The germline V gene encodes CDR1 SGHRS and CDR2 YFSETQ. There are 15 residues in the CDR3. The sequence derives from a middle-aged man in good health and CMV-seronegative. Material: PBMCs. The genes are TRBV5-1 and TRBJ1-1; TRBD1 aligns across 8 bases. The DNA for the CDR3 is TGCGCCAGCAGCTGGAAGGACAGGGTTTTTACTGAAGCTTTCTTT. Translated: CASSWKDRVFTEAFF.